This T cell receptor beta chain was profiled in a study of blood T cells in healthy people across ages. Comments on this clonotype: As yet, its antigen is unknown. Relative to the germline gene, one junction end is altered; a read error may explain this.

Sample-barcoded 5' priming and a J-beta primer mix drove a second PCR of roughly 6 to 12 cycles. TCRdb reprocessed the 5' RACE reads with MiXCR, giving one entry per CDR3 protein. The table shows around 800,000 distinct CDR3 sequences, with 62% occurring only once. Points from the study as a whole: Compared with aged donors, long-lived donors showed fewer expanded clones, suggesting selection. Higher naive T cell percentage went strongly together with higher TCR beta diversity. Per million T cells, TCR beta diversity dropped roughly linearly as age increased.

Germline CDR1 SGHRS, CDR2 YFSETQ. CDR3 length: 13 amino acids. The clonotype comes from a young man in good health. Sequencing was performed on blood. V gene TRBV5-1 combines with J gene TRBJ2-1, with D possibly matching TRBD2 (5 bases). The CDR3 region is CASSLVVGDERFF. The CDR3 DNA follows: TGCGCCAGCAGCTTGGTGGTGGGAGATGAGCGGTTCTTC.